Listed below are T cell receptor beta chains from one sample, sequenced in a study of blood T cell repertoires in COVID-19. The protocol was immunoSEQ multiplex PCR, while the TCRdb copy is restricted to in-frame clones and leaves out a portion. The sample holds 350,000 or so clones, 88% seen once. The sequenced material came from peripheral blood. These receptors were taken from a woman in her 30s with COVID-19, enrolled during active disease. CDR3s include the opening cysteine and the closing phenylalanine or tryptophan. D genes are given only for firm matches. Size tells how often a clone was seen (once, few, many) or the class of an expanded clone, and some rows leave it out.

TRBV18	TRBJ1-5	-	TRBD1	CASSPDREDQPQHF	TGTGCCAGCTCCCCGGACAGGGAGGATCAGCCCCAGCATTTT
TRBV19	TRBJ2-2	-	TRBD2	CASSFSGGVVTGELFF	TGTGCCAGTAGCTTTAGCGGGGGGGTAGTAACCGGGGAGCTGTTTTTT
TRBV4-1	TRBJ2-2	once	TRBD2	CASSPPLSGVTGELFF	TGCGCCAGCAGCCCCCCCCTTAGCGGGGTGACCGGGGAGCTGTTTTTT
TRBV19	TRBJ1-1	-	TRBD1	CASSIWGGTGAEAFF	TGTGCCAGTAGTATATGGGGTGGGACAGGGGCTGAAGCTTTCTTT
TRBV7-9	TRBJ1-1	-	TRBD1	CASSTGGGNTEAFF	TGTGCCAGCAGCACAGGGGGCGGGAACACTGAAGCTTTCTTT
TRBV5-1	TRBJ1-3	-	TRBD1	CASSLGARGSGNTIYF	TGCGCCAGCAGCTTGGGGGCCAGGGGGTCTGGAAACACCATATATTTT
TRBV30	TRBJ1-6	-	TRBD1	CACRQGLNSPLHF	TGTGCCTGCCGACAGGGACTGAATTCACCCCTCCACTTT
TRBV28	TRBJ1-5	-	-	CASSSNIDRPDQPQHF	TGTGCCAGCAGTTCCAATATCGACAGGCCCGATCAGCCCCAGCATTTT
TRBV7-3	TRBJ2-2	-	-	CASSDGLRRGSGELFF	TGTGCCAGCAGCGATGGACTGCGTAGGGGGTCCGGGGAGCTGTTTTTT
TRBV5-5	TRBJ1-5	-	-	CASSPEGGAGNQPQHF	TGTGCCAGCAGCCCGGAGGGGGGGGCGGGCAATCAGCCCCAGCATTTT
TRBV3-1/TRBV3-2	TRBJ2-5	-	TRBD1	CASSLLGTGGQETQYF	TGTGCCAGCAGCCTGCTGGGGACAGGGGGGCAAGAGACCCAGTACTTC
TRBV21-1	TRBJ1-6	-	-	CASSRVGGLFRSYNSPLHF	TGTGCCAGCAGCAGGGTGGGGGGACTCTTTCGCTCCTATAATTCACCCCTCCACTTT
TRBV6-2/TRBV6-3	TRBJ2-7	-	-	CASSVLLTNEQYF	TGTGCCAGCAGTGTTCTCCTGACAAACGAGCAGTACTTC